This T cell receptor (beta chain) was sequenced for a study of cytomegalovirus exposure and HLA in healthy donors. Worth noting for this clone: The antigen remains unidentified.

V gave up 1 base and J gave up 5 bases, with 14 bases separating them. Germline V gene sequence: CDR1 MGHRA, CDR2 YSYEKL. The CDR3 totals 16 residues. The PCR had 60 Vbeta and 13 Jbeta primers. Repertoires were generated with immunoSEQ multiplex PCR, while TCRdb's copy carries only in-frame clones and drops some. The listing records tens of thousands of clones. Study-wide results and limits: DRB1 showed the most TCR associations and HLA-C the fewest in a later analysis, as rates varied by HLA locus.

The TCR originated in a human donor in good health. The chain uses TRBV4-1 and TRBJ2-2; possibly TRBD1 for D (6 bases). Sequences were obtained from PBMCs. Here the CDR3 DNA reads TGCGCCAGCAGCCAAGGGCAGGGGCGAGCAACCGGGGAGCTGTTTTTT. The encoded protein is CASSQGQGRATGELFF.